This T cell receptor beta chain was observed in a study of T cell changes during pregnancy in multiple sclerosis. Data came from immunoSEQ multiplex PCR; TCRdb stores just in-frame clones and leaves some out. The sample has approximately 94,000 clones; about 92% are singletons. The CDR3 has 15 amino acids. The germline V gene encodes CDR1 MNHEY and CDR2 SMNVEV (reference sequence). Trimming left V 4 bases short and J 0 bases short, with 12 bases between. The V gene is TRBV27, the J gene TRBJ1-1; D possibly corresponds to TRBD1 (6 bases). This sequence was found in a female donor with multiple sclerosis, enrolled in a pregnancy study. This specimen consisted of peripheral blood, obtained after pregnancy. CDR3 sequence: CASSSRGGMNTEAFF. In DNA form, the CDR3 reads TGTGCCAGCAGTTCGAGGGGGGGTATGAACACTGAAGCTTTCTTT.